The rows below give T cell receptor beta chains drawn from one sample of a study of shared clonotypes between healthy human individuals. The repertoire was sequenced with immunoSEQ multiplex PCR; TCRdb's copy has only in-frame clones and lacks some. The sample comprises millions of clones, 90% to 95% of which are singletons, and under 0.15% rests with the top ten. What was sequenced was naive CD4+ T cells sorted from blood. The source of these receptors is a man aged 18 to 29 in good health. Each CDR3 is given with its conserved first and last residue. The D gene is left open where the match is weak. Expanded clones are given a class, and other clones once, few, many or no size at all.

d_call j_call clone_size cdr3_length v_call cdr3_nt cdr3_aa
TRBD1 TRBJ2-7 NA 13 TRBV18 TGTGCCAGCCACCGGGACAGGGACTACGAGCAGTACTTC CASHRDRDYEQYF
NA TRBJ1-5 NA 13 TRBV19 TGTGCCAGTAGTATCAACAGGGATCAGCCCCAGCATTTT CASSINRDQPQHF
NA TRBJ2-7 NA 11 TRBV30 TGTGCCTGGGGGGGACGAGGGGAGCAGTACTTC CAWGGRGEQYF
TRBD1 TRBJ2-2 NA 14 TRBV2 TGTGCCAAAAGAGGACAGGGTTATGCCGGGGAGCTGTTTTTT CAKRGQGYAGELFF
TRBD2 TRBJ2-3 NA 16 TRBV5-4 TGTGCCAGCAGCCCCCAAGCGGGGGGGCCGAGGGATACGCAGTATTTT CASSPQAGGPRDTQYF
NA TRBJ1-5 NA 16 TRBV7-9 TGTGCCAGCAGCACCTTGGACGCCGGAGGTGGTCAGCCCCAGCATTTT CASSTLDAGGGQPQHF
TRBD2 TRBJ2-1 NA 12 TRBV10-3 TGTGCCATCGGGACTAGCGGCTTTGAGCAGTTCTTC CAIGTSGFEQFF
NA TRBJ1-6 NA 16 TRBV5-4 TGTGCCAGCCAACCGGCCAGGGACGGGATGAATTCACCCCTCCACTTT CASQPARDGMNSPLHF
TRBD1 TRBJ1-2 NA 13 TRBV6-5 TGTGCCAGCAGTGGACAGGGGGCGGGTGGCTACACCTTC CASSGQGAGGYTF
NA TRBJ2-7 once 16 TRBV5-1 TGCGCCAGCAGCCTCCTGATGTACCGCGAAGAGCAGGGGCAGTACTTC CASSLLMYREEQGQYF
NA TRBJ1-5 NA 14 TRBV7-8 TGTGCCAGCAGCCGGTACAGGGAAGATCAGCCCCAGCATTTT CASSRYREDQPQHF
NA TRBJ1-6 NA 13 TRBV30 TGTGCCTGGAGGTCGCAGTTTCGCTCACCCCTCCACTTT CAWRSQFRSPLHF